The source of this TCR beta chain is a study of immune characterization of retroperitoneal liposarcoma. TCRdb fed the PCR reads into MiXCR, producing one record per CDR3 protein. Of roughly 9,300 distinct CDR3 sequences listed, around 37% were seen once; the top ten hold around 25%. This clonotype was observed a handful of times. V shed 1 base and J 7 bases; nucleotides not matched to a gene: 4. The V gene's germline CDR1 is MNHNS and CDR2 SASEGT. The CDR3 extends over 15 amino acids. The gene calls are TRBV6-1 and TRBJ2-3, with 11 bases fitting TRBD1. What was sequenced was tumor tissue. This clonotype was sampled from a male donor with retroperitoneal liposarcoma. The CDR3 DNA sequence: TGTGCCAGCAGTGAAGGGACAGGGGGCGCTTATACGCAGTATTTT. Protein product: CASSEGTGGAYTQYF.